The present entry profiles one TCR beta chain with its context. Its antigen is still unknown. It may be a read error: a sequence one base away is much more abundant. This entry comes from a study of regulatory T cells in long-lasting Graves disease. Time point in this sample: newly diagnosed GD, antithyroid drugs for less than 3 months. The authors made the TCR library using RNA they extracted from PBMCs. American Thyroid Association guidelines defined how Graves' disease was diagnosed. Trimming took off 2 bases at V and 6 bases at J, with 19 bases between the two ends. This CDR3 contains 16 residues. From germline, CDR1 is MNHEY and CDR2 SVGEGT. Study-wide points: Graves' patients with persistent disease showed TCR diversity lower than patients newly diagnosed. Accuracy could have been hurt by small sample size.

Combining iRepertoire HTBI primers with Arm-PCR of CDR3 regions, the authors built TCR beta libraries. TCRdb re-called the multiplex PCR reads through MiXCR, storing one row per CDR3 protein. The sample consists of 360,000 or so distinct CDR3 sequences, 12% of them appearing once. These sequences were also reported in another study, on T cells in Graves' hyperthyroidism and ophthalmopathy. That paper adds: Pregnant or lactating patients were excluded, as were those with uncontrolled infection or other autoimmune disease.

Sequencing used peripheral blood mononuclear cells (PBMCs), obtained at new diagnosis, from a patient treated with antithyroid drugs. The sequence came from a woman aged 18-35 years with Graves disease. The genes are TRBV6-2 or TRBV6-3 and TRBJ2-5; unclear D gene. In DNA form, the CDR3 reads TGTGCCAGCAGTTACCCGAGGATGGGCACGAGGCAGACCCAGTACTTC. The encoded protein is CASSYPRMGTRQTQYF.